This passage covers 2 T cell receptor beta chains from one sample sequenced in a study of cytomegalovirus exposure and HLA in healthy donors listed by TCRdb under 2017. Library prep was done by the immunoSEQ multiplex PCR assay. For the multiplex PCR, a mixture combining 60 forward primers for TCR Vbeta segments and 13 reverse primers for TCR Jbeta segments was used. TCRdb obtained this table from immuneACCESS and retained in-frame rearrangements with V and J assigned. These tables miss some clones; where compared with another copy, unresolved V genes account for less than half of the shortfall, and the remainder is unexplained. The table for this sample lists 82,000 or so clones; 70% to 75% of them were counted only once. The ten largest clones represent around 6.4% of the sample. Specimen: PBMCs. These receptors all stem from a woman aged 50 to 60 in good health and CMV-seropositive.

The rearrangement links TRBV2 to TRBJ2-7, with 8 bases matching TRBD2. CDR1 is SNHLY, CDR2 FYNNEI, per germline. The CDR3 is made up of 14 amino acids. V gave up 5 bases and J gave up 1 base; unmatched junction bases: 4. CDR3 region: CASSRGTSSYEQYF. DNA of the CDR3: TGTGCCAGCAGTAGGGGGACTAGTTCCTACGAGCAGTACTTC.

The rearrangement links TRBV29-1 to TRBJ1-2; D unresolved. The CDR3 extends over 12 amino acids. V was shortened by 4 bases and J by 4 bases, with 10 bases between the two germline ends. Germline V gene lookup returns CDR1 SQVTM and CDR2 ANQGSEA. The CDR3 loop is CSVGAGLYGYTF. The CDR3 region has the DNA TGCAGCGTTGGGGCCGGACTCTATGGCTACACCTTC.